This is a list of T cell receptor beta chains from one sample in a study of control samples from healthy donors and cancer patients. Using immunoSEQ multiplex PCR, the repertoire was profiled, and TCRdb retains in-frame clones only, with some absent. Of some 200,000 clones in the sample, about nine tenths are singletons; the top ten hold roughly 1.6%. Sequenced material: blood. The source is a woman under 40 in good health. CDR3s include the opening cysteine and the closing phenylalanine or tryptophan. The D gene is left open where the match is weak. A row's size may be missing; if present it is once, few, many or a size class.

TRBD1	TRBV6-4	NA	TRBJ1-1	CASSPLQGSGEAFF	TGTGCCAGCAGCCCACTACAGGGGTCCGGTGAAGCTTTCTTT
TRBD2	TRBV6-5	NA	TRBJ2-7	CASSRLAGGTYEQYF	TGTGCCAGCAGCCGACTAGCGGGAGGCACCTACGAGCAGTACTTC
NA	TRBV5-1	NA	TRBJ2-5	CASSLDSGETQYF	TGCGCCAGCAGCTTGGATAGTGGGGAGACCCAGTACTTC
TRBD2	TRBV7-2	NA	TRBJ2-7	CASSLTSGNYEQYF	TGTGCCAGCAGCTTGACTAGCGGAAACTACGAGCAGTACTTC
NA	TRBV9	NA	TRBJ1-6	CASSPPGQLNSPLHF	TGTGCCAGCAGCCCTCCCGGACAGCTAAATTCACCCCTCCACTTT
NA	TRBV6-1	NA	TRBJ1-4	CASSEAPGWANEKLFF	TGTGCCAGCAGTGAAGCCCCAGGGTGGGCTAATGAAAAACTGTTTTTT
NA	TRBV5-1	NA	TRBJ1-5	CASSLGGGDSNQPQHF	TGCGCCAGCAGCTTGGGAGGCGGCGATAGCAATCAGCCCCAGCATTTT
NA	TRBV5-4	NA	TRBJ1-2	CASSLDIGGRSYTF	TGTGCCAGCAGCTTGGATATCGGGGGCAGAAGCTACACCTTC
NA	TRBV6-4	once	TRBJ2-1	CASSEGEPYNEQFF	TGTGCCAGCAGTGAGGGGGAGCCCTACAATGAGCAGTTCTTC
TRBD2	TRBV4-3	NA	TRBJ2-7	CASSLTSGYEQYF	TGCGCCAGCAGCCTAACTAGCGGCTACGAGCAGTACTTC
TRBD1	TRBV6-6	NA	TRBJ2-7	CASRAGQGTYEQYF	TGTGCCAGCAGGGCGGGACAGGGAACCTACGAGCAGTACTTC
TRBD2	TRBV7-3	NA	TRBJ2-3	CASSPGLAGSTDTQYF	TGTGCCAGCAGCCCCGGACTAGCGGGATCCACAGATACGCAGTATTTT
TRBD2	TRBV6-2/TRBV6-3	once	TRBJ2-1	CASSLRLAGVNEQFF	TGTGCCAGCAGTTTAAGACTAGCGGGGGTCAATGAGCAGTTCTTC
TRBD2	TRBV13	NA	TRBJ2-1	CASSLGGLAGDNEQFF	TGTGCCAGCAGCTTAGGGGGACTAGCGGGGGACAATGAGCAGTTCTTC
NA	TRBV6-4	once	TRBJ1-2	CASSEGGRSYGYTF	TGTGCCAGCAGTGAGGGGGGGCGAAGCTATGGCTACACCTTC
TRBD2	TRBV28	once	TRBJ2-1	CASSLFAGGRNEQFF	TGTGCCAGCAGTTTATTTGCGGGAGGCCGTAATGAGCAGTTCTTC
NA	TRBV6-1	NA	TRBJ1-2	CASSDHGYTF	TGTGCCAGCAGTGATCATGGCTACACCTTC
TRBD1	TRBV5-1	NA	TRBJ1-3	CASSQQGPGNTIYF	TGCGCCAGCAGTCAACAGGGGCCTGGAAACACCATATATTTT
NA	TRBV19	NA	TRBJ2-7	CASSQGGYEQYF	TGTGCCAGTAGTCAGGGAGGTTACGAGCAGTACTTC
NA	TRBV6-5	once	TRBJ2-1	CASSYREHHNEQFF	TGTGCCAGCAGTTACAGGGAACACCACAATGAGCAGTTCTTC
NA	TRBV2	once	TRBJ2-7	CASSPRGPTYEQYF	TGTGCCAGCAGTCCCCGGGGACCGACCTACGAGCAGTACTTC
NA	TRBV18	NA	TRBJ1-5	CASSPNSNQPQHF	TGTGCCAGCTCACCTAACAGCAATCAGCCCCAGCATTTT
NA	TRBV4-1	NA	TRBJ1-1	CASSQRPDTTEAFF	TGCGCCAGCAGCCAACGGCCGGACACCACTGAAGCTTTCTTT
NA	TRBV9	NA	TRBJ1-4	CASSVTGSNEKLFF	TGTGCCAGCAGCGTGACAGGTAGTAATGAAAAACTGTTTTTT
NA	TRBV7-9	NA	TRBJ2-5	CASSPPSTKETQYF	TGTGCCAGCAGCCCCCCTAGCACTAAAGAGACCCAGTACTTC
NA	TRBV6-5	NA	TRBJ1-4	CASRDRNEKLFF	TGTGCCAGCAGAGACAGGAATGAAAAACTGTTTTTT
TRBD2	TRBV5-1	NA	TRBJ2-3	CASSLTSGRTDTQYF	TGCGCCAGCAGCTTGACTAGCGGGAGGACAGATACGCAGTATTTT
TRBD2	TRBV6-2/TRBV6-3	NA	TRBJ2-3	CASSYKTSGRDTQYF	TGTGCCAGCAGTTATAAAACTAGCGGGAGAGATACGCAGTATTTT
NA	TRBV6-5	NA	TRBJ2-7	CASRQLYEQYF	TGTGCCAGCCGACAGTTATACGAGCAGTACTTC
NA	TRBV7-3	NA	TRBJ2-6	CASSLSGGSGANVLTF	TGTGCCAGCAGCTTAAGCGGAGGCTCTGGGGCCAACGTCCTGACTTTC
NA	TRBV9	once	TRBJ2-6	CASSVLAISGANVLTF	TGTGCCAGCAGCGTATTGGCCATCTCTGGGGCCAACGTCCTGACTTTC
NA	TRBV27	NA	TRBJ1-5	CASSLDGLSNQPQHF	TGTGCCAGCAGTTTAGATGGGCTCAGCAATCAGCCCCAGCATTTT
TRBD1	TRBV18	NA	TRBJ1-2	CASSPDRVANYGYTF	TGTGCCAGCTCACCCGACAGGGTGGCTAACTATGGCTACACCTTC